These 18 T cell receptor beta chains came from one sample sequenced in a study of CD8 T cell repertoires and HIV-1 epitope variants. The assay was immunoSEQ multiplex PCR, and TCRdb's table has in-frame clones only and misses some. The repertoire consists of several thousand clones, with roughly 60% occurring once and the leading ten covering approximately 40%. These receptors' antigens are unknown. Sequenced sample: cultured CD8+ T cells derived from PBMCs. The receptor set was obtained from a male donor with HIV.

This clone was observed a handful of times. The rearrangement uses TRBV18 and TRBJ1-4, with D tentatively TRBD1 (6 bases). This CDR3 has 14 residues. The germline V and J ends were trimmed by 3 bases and 8 bases, with 13 bases remaining between them. The germline CDR1 and CDR2 sequences are KGHSH and LQKENI. The CDR3 spells CASSPLGQGEKLFF. The CDR3 DNA is TGTGCCAGCTCACCCCTGGGACAAGGGGAAAAACTGTTTTTT.

The chain employs TRBV9 and TRBJ2-1, with D perhaps matching TRBD1 (6 bases). Germline CDR1 and CDR2: SGDLS and YYNGEE. This CDR3 is built from 13 residues. The V and J ends lost 4 bases and 7 bases respectively, with 12 bases between them. The CDR3 reads CASSTDRMNEQFF. In DNA, the CDR3 is TGTGCCAGCAGCACGGACAGAATGAATGAGCAGTTCTTC. The full variable domain, in which reference TRBV9 and TRBJ2-1 provide the parts outside the CDR3, is DSGVTQTPKHLITATGQRVTLRCSPRSGDLSVYWYQQSLDQGLQFLIQYYNGEERAKGNILERFSAQQFPDLHSELNLSSLELGDSALYFCASSTDRMNEQFFGPGTRLTVL.

This chain links TRBV7-3 with TRBJ2-3; D might be TRBD1 or TRBD2, each matching 5 bases. CDR3 length: 15 amino acids. Germline-derived CDR1 and CDR2 are SGHTA and FQGTGA. V lost 4 bases, J lost 6 bases, and 17 bases lay in between. CDR3 DNA: TGTGCCAGCAGCTCCGGGACCATACCTGGGGATACGCAGTATTTT. Its protein product is CASSSGTIPGDTQYF.

The chain uses TRBV7-9 and TRBJ2-5; weak D call: TRBD1 (6 bases). There are 13 residues in the CDR3. CDR1 and CDR2 (germline): SEHNR, FQNEAQ (reference sequence). Trimming pared 5 bases from V and 2 bases from J, leaving 9 bases between. Here the CDR3 DNA reads TGTGCCAGCAGCCCTGGACAGCAAGAGACCCAGTACTTC. Protein sequence: CASSPGQQETQYF.

This clone appeared a few times. The CDR3 nucleotides are TGTGCCAGCAGCTTAGCGCGGAGCCCTGAAGCTTTCTTT. This encodes CASSLARSPEAFF. The chain is built from TRBV7-9 and TRBJ1-1, with no clear D. V was clipped by 0 bases and J by 6 bases, with 8 bases between them. This CDR3 spans 13 amino acids. Germline CDR1 is SEHNR and CDR2 is FQNEAQ (reference sequence).

V is TRBV11-3 and J is TRBJ1-1; D gene ambiguous. CDR1 SGHNT and CDR2 YENEEA come from the germline V gene. V dropped 1 base and J dropped 0 bases, with 9 bases sitting between them. This CDR3 spans 15 amino acids. The CDR3 nucleotides are TGTGCCAGCAGCTTAGGATTCACAATGAACACTGAAGCTTTCTTT. Protein sequence: CASSLGFTMNTEAFF.

This chain uses TRBV7-6 with TRBJ1-3; D perhaps matches TRBD1 (5 bases). The V gene lost 4 bases and the J gene lost 0 bases, with 16 bases spanning the gap. CDR3 length equals 17 residues. Germline V gene sequence: CDR1 SGHVS, CDR2 FNYEAQ. For the CDR3, the DNA is TGTGCCAGCAGCTGGCAAGGGACTGACAGCTCTGGAAACACCATATATTTT. This sequence encodes CASSWQGTDSSGNTIYF.

This clone was picked up a small number of times. The rearrangement links TRBV5-1 to TRBJ2-7; no definite D call. This CDR3 region has 15 residues. Germline loops: CDR1 SGHRS, CDR2 YFSETQ. V lost 0 bases and J lost 0, with 10 bases in between. DNA for the CDR3: TGCGCCAGCAGCTTGGAGGTCGTTTCCTCCTACGAGCAGTACTTC. Amino acid sequence: CASSLEVVSSYEQYF.

The chain joins TRBV2 to TRBJ2-7, with no clear D. CDR1 SNHLY and CDR2 FYNNEI come from the germline V gene. The CDR3 extends over 14 amino acids. V was cut by 3 bases and J by 2 bases, with 11 bases left in between. CDR3 coding DNA: TGTGCCAGCAGTGACCTACGGCAACCCTACGAGCAGTACTTC. Amino acid sequence: CASSDLRQPYEQYF.

The genes are TRBV5-1 and TRBJ1-4; the match to TRBD1 covers 9 bases. V shed 0 bases and J 10 bases; nucleotides not matched to a gene: 1. CDR3 length: 13 residues. Germline CDR1 is SGHRS and CDR2 is YFSETQ. CDR3 sequence (DNA): TGCGCCAGCAGCTTGGAGGACAGGGGAAAACTGTTTTTT. Its translation is CASSLEDRGKLFF.

The chain recombines TRBV23-1 with TRBJ2-7; D is possibly TRBD1 or TRBD2 (5 bases each). TRBV23-1 is assigned to the ORF class and has an uncertain function. CDR3 length equals 16 residues. V was clipped by 0 bases and J by 2 bases, with 14 bases between them. CDR3 residues: CASSQSHWGNTYEQYF. The CDR3 DNA follows: TGCGCCAGCAGTCAATCCCATTGGGGGAATACCTACGAGCAGTACTTC.

The CDR3 nucleotides are TGTGCCAGCAGCGTCACAGGGGACGGCGAAAAACTGTTTTTT. Residues: CASSVTGDGEKLFF. J is TRBJ1-4 and V is TRBV9; 7 nucleotides match TRBD1. Trimming cost V 2 bases and J 8 bases; bases outside gene matches: 6. The CDR3 is made up of 14 amino acids. CDR1 SGDLS and CDR2 YYNGEE come from the germline V gene.

J is TRBJ2-6 and V is TRBV5-4, with TRBD1 matching 8 bases. V lost 0 bases, J lost 1 base, and 0 bases stayed unmatched. The germline gives CDR1 SGHNT, CDR2 YYREEE (reference sequence). The CDR3 has 16 amino acids. The DNA for the CDR3 is TGTGCCAGCAGCTTGGGGACAGGGTCTGGGGCCAACGTCCTGACTTTC. Translating gives CASSLGTGSGANVLTF.

The chain recombines TRBV5-1 with TRBJ2-7; D gene unclear. CDR1 is SGHRS and CDR2 is YFSETQ in the germline V gene. Deletions cut 1 base from V and 2 bases from J, with 13 bases between. The CDR3 has 15 residues. CDR3 bases: TGCGCCAGCAGCTTGCCCTCGTTATCGGCCTACGAGCAGTACTTC. It is translated as CASSLPSLSAYEQYF.

This chain uses TRBV7-9 with TRBJ1-1; TRBD1 is a possible D gene (5 bases). Germline CDR1 is SEHNR and CDR2 is FQNEAQ (reference sequence). The CDR3 spans 16 residues. V lost 5 bases, J lost 0 bases, and 16 bases lay in between. The CDR3 loop reads CASSRVLGGLNTEAFF. Here the CDR3 DNA reads TGTGCCAGCAGCCGGGTCCTTGGGGGACTGAACACTGAAGCTTTCTTT.

The V gene is TRBV7-9, the J gene TRBJ2-7, with TRBD2 matching over 7 bases. This CDR3 has 14 residues. Per germline, CDR1 SEHNR and CDR2 FQNEAQ (reference sequence). V lost 5 bases and J lost 7; bases outside the gene matches: 11. The CDR3 region is CASSTSVQTGEQYF. The CDR3 bases are TGTGCCAGCAGCACTAGCGTCCAGACGGGTGAGCAGTACTTC.

The rearrangement uses TRBV13 and TRBJ2-3; 8 bases agree with TRBD1. V shed 3 bases, J shed 6 bases, and the junction held 11 bases outside the gene matches. CDR1 and CDR2 (germline): PRHDT, FYEKMQ (reference sequence). The CDR3 sequence is 16 residues long. The CDR3 sequence: CASSFLPDRVADTQYF. Written as DNA, the CDR3 is TGTGCCAGCAGCTTCTTACCGGACAGGGTTGCGGATACGCAGTATTTT.

The J gene is TRBJ2-2, the V gene TRBV4-3; 10 bases align to TRBD1. The junction had 8 bases not matched to a gene; V was cut back by 0 bases and J by 4 bases. CDR3 length: 18 residues. Germline loops: CDR1 LGHNA, CDR2 YSLEER. This CDR3 is CASSQDGGTGDITGELFF. CDR3 bases: TGCGCCAGCAGCCAAGACGGAGGGACAGGGGACATCACCGGGGAGCTGTTTTTT.